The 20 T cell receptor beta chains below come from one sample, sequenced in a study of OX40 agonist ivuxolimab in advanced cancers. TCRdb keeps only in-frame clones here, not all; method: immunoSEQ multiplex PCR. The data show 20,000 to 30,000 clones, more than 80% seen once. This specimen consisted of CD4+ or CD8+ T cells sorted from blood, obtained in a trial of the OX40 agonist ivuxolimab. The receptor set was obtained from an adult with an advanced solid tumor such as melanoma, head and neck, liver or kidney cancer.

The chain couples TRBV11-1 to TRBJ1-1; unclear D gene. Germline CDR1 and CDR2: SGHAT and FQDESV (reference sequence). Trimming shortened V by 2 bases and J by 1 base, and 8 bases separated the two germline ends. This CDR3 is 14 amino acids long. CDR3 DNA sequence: TGTGCCAGCAGCTTATGGTCAGGGAACACTGAAGCTTTCTTT. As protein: CASSLWSGNTEAFF.

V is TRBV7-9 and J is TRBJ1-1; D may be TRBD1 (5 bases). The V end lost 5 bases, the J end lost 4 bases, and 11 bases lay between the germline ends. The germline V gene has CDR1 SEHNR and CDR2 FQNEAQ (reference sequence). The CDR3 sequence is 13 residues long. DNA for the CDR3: TGTGCCAGCAGCCCCGGGGCTAGCACTGAAGCTTTCTTT. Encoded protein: CASSPGASTEAFF. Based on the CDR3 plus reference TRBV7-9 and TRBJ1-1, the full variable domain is DTGVSQNPRHKITKRGQNVTFRCDPISEHNRLYWYRQTLGQGPEFLTYFQNEAQLEKSRLLSDRFSAERPKGSFSTLEIQRTEQGDSAMYLCASSPGASTEAFFGQGTRLTVV.

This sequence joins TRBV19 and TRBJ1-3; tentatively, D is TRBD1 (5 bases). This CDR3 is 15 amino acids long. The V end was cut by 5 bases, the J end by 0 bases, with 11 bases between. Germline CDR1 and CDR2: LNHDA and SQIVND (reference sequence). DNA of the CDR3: TGTGCCAGTAGTCCGGGACCGAGCTCTGGAAACACCATATATTTT. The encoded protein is CASSPGPSSGNTIYF.

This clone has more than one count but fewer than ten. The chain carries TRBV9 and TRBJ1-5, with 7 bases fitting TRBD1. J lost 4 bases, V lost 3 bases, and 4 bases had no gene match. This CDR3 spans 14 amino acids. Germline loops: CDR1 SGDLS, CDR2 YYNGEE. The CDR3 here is CASSAGQANQPQHF. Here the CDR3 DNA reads TGTGCCAGCAGCGCAGGACAGGCAAATCAGCCCCAGCATTTT. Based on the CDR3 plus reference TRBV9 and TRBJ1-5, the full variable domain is DSGVTQTPKHLITATGQRVTLRCSPRSGDLSVYWYQQSLDQGLQFLIQYYNGEERAKGNILERFSAQQFPDLHSELNLSSLELGDSALYFCASSAGQANQPQHFGDGTRLSIL.

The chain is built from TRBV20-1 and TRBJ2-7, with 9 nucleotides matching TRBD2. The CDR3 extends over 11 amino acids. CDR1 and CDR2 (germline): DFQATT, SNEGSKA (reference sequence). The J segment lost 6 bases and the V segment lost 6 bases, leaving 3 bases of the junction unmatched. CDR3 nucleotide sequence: TGCAGTGCGCGGGAGGGGGTCGAGCAGTACTTC. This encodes CSAREGVEQYF.

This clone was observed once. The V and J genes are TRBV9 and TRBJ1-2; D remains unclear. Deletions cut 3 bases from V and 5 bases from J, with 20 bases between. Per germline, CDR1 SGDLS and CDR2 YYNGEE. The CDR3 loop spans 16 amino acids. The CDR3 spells CASSAGTVPGTYGYTF. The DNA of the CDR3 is TGTGCCAGCAGCGCCGGAACCGTACCGGGAACATATGGCTACACCTTC.

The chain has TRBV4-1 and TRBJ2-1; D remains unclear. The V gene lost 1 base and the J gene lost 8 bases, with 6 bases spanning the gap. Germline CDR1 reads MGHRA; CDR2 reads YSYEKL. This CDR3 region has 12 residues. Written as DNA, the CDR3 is TGCGCCAGCAGCCAAGTCCGCGATGAGCAGTTCTTC. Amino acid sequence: CASSQVRDEQFF.

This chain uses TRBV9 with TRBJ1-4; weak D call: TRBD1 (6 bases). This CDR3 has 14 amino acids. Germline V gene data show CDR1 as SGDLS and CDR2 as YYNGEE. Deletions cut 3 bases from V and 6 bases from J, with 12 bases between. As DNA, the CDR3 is TGTGCCAGCAGCGGGACAGAGTACCATGAAAAACTGTTTTTT. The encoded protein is CASSGTEYHEKLFF.

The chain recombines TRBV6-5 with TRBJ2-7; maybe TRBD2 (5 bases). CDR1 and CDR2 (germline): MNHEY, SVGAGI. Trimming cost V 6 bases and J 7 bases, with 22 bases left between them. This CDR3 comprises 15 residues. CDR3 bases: TGTGCCAGCAGACTTGGTCGAGCGGCCCCCAGAGAGCAGTACTTC. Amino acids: CASRLGRAAPREQYF.

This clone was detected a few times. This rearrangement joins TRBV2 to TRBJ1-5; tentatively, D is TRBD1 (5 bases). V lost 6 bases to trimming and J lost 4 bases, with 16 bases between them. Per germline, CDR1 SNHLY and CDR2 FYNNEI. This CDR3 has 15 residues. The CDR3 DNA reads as TGTGCCAGCAGCCCCAGACTGGGGGTGAATCAGCCCCAGCATTTT. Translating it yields CASSPRLGVNQPQHF.

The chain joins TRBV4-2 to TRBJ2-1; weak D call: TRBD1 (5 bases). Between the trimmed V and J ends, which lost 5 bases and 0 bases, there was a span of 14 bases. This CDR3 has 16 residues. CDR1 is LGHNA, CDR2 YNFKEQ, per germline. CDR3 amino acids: CASSARTTSSYNEQFF. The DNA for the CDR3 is TGTGCCAGCAGCGCCCGGACAACGAGCTCCTACAATGAGCAGTTCTTC.

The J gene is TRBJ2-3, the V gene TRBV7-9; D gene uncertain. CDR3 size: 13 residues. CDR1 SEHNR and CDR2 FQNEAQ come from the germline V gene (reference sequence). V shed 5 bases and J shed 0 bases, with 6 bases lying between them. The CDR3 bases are TGTGCCAGCAGCCGGTCTAGCACAGATACGCAGTATTTT. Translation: CASSRSSTDTQYF.

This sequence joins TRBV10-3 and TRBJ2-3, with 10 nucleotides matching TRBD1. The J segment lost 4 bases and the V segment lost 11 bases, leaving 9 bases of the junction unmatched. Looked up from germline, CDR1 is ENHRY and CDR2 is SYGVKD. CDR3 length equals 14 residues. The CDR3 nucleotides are TGTGCCGCCTCCGGGACAGGGGAAGCAGATACGCAGTATTTT. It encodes CAASGTGEADTQYF.

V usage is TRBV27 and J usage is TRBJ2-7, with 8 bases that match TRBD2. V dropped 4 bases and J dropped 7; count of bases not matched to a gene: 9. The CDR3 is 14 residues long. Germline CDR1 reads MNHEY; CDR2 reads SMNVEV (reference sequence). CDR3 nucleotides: TGTGCCAGCAGTTATCGGGGGGGGCGGGAAGAGCAGTACTTC. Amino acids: CASSYRGGREEQYF.

CDR3 amino acids: CASGGRWESNQPQHF. CDR3 DNA: TGTGCCAGCGGGGGAAGATGGGAAAGCAATCAGCCCCAGCATTTT. This chain links TRBV7-9 with TRBJ1-5, with D possibly being TRBD1 (5 bases). The germline V gene encodes CDR1 SEHNR and CDR2 FQNEAQ (reference sequence). Trimming removed 8 bases at V and 1 base at J, with 15 bases between. The CDR3 loop spans 15 amino acids. Supplemented by reference TRBV7-9 and TRBJ1-5, the full variable domain reads DTGVSQNPRHKITKRGQNVTFRCDPISEHNRLYWYRQTLGQGPEFLTYFQNEAQLEKSRLLSDRFSAERPKGSFSTLEIQRTEQGDSAMYLCASGGRWESNQPQHFGDGTRLSIL.

The CDR3 reads CASSKSGGETYYEQYF. The DNA of the CDR3 is TGTGCCAGCAGCAAAAGCGGGGGCGAGACATACTACGAGCAGTACTTC. The chain couples TRBV27 to TRBJ2-7; TRBD2 aligns across 8 bases. Trimming removed 6 bases from V and 3 bases from J; junction bases left unmatched: 13. CDR3 length equals 16 residues. The germline V gene has CDR1 MNHEY and CDR2 SMNVEV (reference sequence).

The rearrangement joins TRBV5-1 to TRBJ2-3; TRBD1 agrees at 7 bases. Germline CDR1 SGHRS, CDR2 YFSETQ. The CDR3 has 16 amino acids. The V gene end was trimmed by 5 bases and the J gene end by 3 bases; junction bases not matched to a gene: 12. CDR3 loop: CASRGDRVSRTDTQYF. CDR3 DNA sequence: TGCGCCAGCAGGGGCGACAGGGTTTCAAGGACAGATACGCAGTATTTT.

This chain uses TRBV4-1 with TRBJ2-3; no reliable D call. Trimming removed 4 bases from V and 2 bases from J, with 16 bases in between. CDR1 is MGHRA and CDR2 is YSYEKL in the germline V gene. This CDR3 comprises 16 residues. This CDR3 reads CASSLRSAQYTDTQYF. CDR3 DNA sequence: TGCGCCAGCAGCCTACGATCCGCACAGTACACAGATACGCAGTATTTT.

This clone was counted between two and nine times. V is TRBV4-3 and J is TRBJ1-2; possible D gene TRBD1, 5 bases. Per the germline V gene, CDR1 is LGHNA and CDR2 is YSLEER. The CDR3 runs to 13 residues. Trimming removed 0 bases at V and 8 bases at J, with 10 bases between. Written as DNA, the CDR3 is TGCGCCAGCAGCCAAGATTCAGGGATCGGCTACACCTTC. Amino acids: CASSQDSGIGYTF.

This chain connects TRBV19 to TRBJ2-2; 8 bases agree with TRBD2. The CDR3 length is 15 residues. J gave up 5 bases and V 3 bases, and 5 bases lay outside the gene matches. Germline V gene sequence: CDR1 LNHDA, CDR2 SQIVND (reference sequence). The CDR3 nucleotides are TGTGCCAGTAGTATTATTAGCGGGGCTACCGGGGAGCTGTTTTTT. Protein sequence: CASSIISGATGELFF.